A selection of T cell receptor beta chains follows, all from one sample in a study of graft-versus-host responses after intestinal transplantation. Antigens of these TCRs are unknown. Here immunoSEQ multiplex PCR was the method, and the copy in TCRdb shows in-frame clones only, minus some. The repertoire consists of about 51,000 clones, with 89% occurring once and the leading ten covering 0.5% to 0.65%. The specimen was unstimulated CD4+ T cells sorted from spleen or lymph node cells, collected before transplant. These receptors originate from a human donor who was the organ donor for an intestinal transplant. CDR3s include the opening cysteine and the closing phenylalanine or tryptophan. The D gene is left open where the match is weak. Size tells how often a clone was seen (once, few, many) or the class of an expanded clone, and some rows leave it out.

v_call	j_call	d_call	clone_size	cdr3_nt	cdr3_aa
TRBV9	TRBJ2-3	TRBD2	.	TGTGCCAGCAGCCTAGCGGGAGGGCCTTTCACAGATACGCAGTATTTT	CASSLAGGPFTDTQYF
TRBV5-1	TRBJ1-1	.	.	TGCGCCAGCAGGAATCAGGGCTCTGAAGCTTTCTTT	CASRNQGSEAFF
TRBV1	TRBJ2-7	.	few	TGCACCAGCAGCCAAGATCCGTACCGGGAGGGGGAGGACTGCGAGCAGTACTTC	CTSSQDPYREGEDCEQYF
TRBV6-5	TRBJ1-2	TRBD1	few	TGTGCCAGCAGTTACGGGACAGGGAACTATGGCTACACCTTC	CASSYGTGNYGYTF
TRBV2	TRBJ1-4	.	once	TGTGCCATAATACGGGGAACGAATGAAAAACTGTTTTTT	CAIIRGTNEKLFF
TRBV9	TRBJ2-3	.	.	TGTGCCAGCAGCGTAGGGCAGGGCGTCCTCCTTAACACAGATACGCAGTATTTT	CASSVGQGVLLNTDTQYF
TRBV6-6	TRBJ2-3	.	.	TGTGCCAGCACGGTCGGGAGCACAGATACGCAGTATTTT	CASTVGSTDTQYF
TRBV6-1	TRBJ1-5	TRBD1	.	TGTGCCAGCAGTGGGGGGACAGGTCGGACTCAGCCCCAGCATTTT	CASSGGTGRTQPQHF
TRBV28	TRBJ2-4	.	once	TGTGCCAGCAGTTTTCCGGACAGTAAAAACATTCAGTACTTC	CASSFPDSKNIQYF
TRBV25-1	TRBJ2-4	.	.	TGTGCCAGCGTGAAAGGGGCGGGGATGCACATTCAGTACTTC	CASVKGAGMHIQYF
TRBV6-5	TRBJ1-2	.	.	TGTGCCAGCAGGGGGGGGAACTATGGCTACACCTTC	CASRGGNYGYTF
TRBV4-1	TRBJ1-3	.	.	TGCGCCAGCAGCCAAAAAGTGGGAGGGGGGCACACCATATATTTT	CASSQKVGGGHTIYF